These 17 T cell receptor beta chains were all obtained from the same sample, sequenced in a study of T cells in Graves' hyperthyroidism and ophthalmopathy. There were TCR beta CDR3 regions amplified from RNA transcripts. The HTBI primer set was used in a first-round RT-PCR of the TCR CDR3. TCRdb re-called the multiplex PCR reads through MiXCR, storing one row per CDR3 protein. This table holds roughly 700,000 distinct CDR3 sequences, less than 15% found once. Sequenced sample: blood. All receptors come from a woman between 18 and 29 years old with Graves' hyperthyroidism.

This chain connects TRBV20-1 to TRBJ1-2; D not resolved. The germline V and J ends were trimmed by 3 bases and 8 bases, with 10 bases remaining between them. The CDR3 totals 11 residues. Germline CDR1 reads DFQATT; CDR2 reads SNEGSKA (reference sequence). The DNA for the CDR3 is TGCAGTGCTAGCTCGGTGGGCGGCTACACCTTC. Its translation is CSASSVGGYTF.

This clonotype was detected many times. The J gene is TRBJ2-7, the V gene TRBV28, with TRBD1 as a possible D gene (5 bases). V dropped 4 bases and J dropped 3 bases, with 13 bases sitting between them. Germline V lookup: CDR1 MDHEN, CDR2 SYDVKM. This CDR3 spans 14 amino acids. DNA for the CDR3: TGTGCCAGCAGTTGGTCAGGGCATAACTACGAGCAGTACTTC. Its translation: CASSWSGHNYEQYF.

This clonotype was counted many times. The rearrangement links TRBV7-2 to TRBJ1-2; 9 nucleotides line up with TRBD1. V dropped 5 bases and J dropped 7; count of bases not matched to a gene: 5. The CDR3 runs 13 residues. CDR1 and CDR2 (germline): SGHTA, FQGNSA. CDR3 nucleotides: TGTGCCAGCAGCAGGGACAGGGAGACTGGCTACACCTTC. Protein: CASSRDRETGYTF. The full variable domain, rest sourced from reference TRBV7-2 and TRBJ1-2, is GAGVSQSPSNKVTEKGKDVELRCDPISGHTALYWYRQSLGQGLEFLIYFQGNSAPDKSGLPSDRFSAERTGGSVSTLTIQRTQQEDSAVYLCASSRDRETGYTFGSGTRLTVV.

This clonotype was seen a few times. The chain joins TRBV7-8 to TRBJ2-3, with 7 bases that match TRBD2. The CDR3 loop spans 18 amino acids. Germline CDR1 reads SGHVS; CDR2 reads FQNEAQ. J lost 2 bases, V lost 4 bases, and 15 bases had no gene match. CDR3 nucleotides: TGTGCCAGCAGCTCTATTTTCCCGTCTGGGACTAACACAGATACGCAGTATTTT. This encodes CASSSIFPSGTNTDTQYF.

Many counts were recorded for this clonotype. The V and J genes are TRBV18 and TRBJ2-5; D perhaps matches TRBD2 (5 bases). Trimming removed 3 bases at V and 4 bases at J, with 12 bases between. The CDR3 extends over 14 amino acids. Germline assignment: CDR1 KGHSH and CDR2 LQKENI. CDR3 bases: TGTGCCAGCTCACCCGGACTTCAAGGAGAGACCCAGTACTTC. This gives the protein CASSPGLQGETQYF.

Ten or more counts support this clonotype. The chain uses TRBV20-1 and TRBJ2-7; 10 bases fit TRBD2. V dropped 2 bases and J dropped 0; count of bases not matched to a gene: 4. Germline V gene data show CDR1 as DFQATT and CDR2 as SNEGSKA (reference sequence). CDR3 length equals 15 residues. CDR3 amino acids: CSARPGLASSYEQYF. For the CDR3, the DNA is TGCAGTGCTAGACCGGGACTAGCGAGCTCCTACGAGCAGTACTTC.

This clonotype was detected only a few times. This chain links TRBV6-2 or TRBV6-3 with TRBJ2-3, with D possibly being TRBD2 (5 bases). Germline loops: CDR1 MNHEY, CDR2 SVGEGT. The CDR3 length is 14 residues. With 4 bases removed from V and 2 bases from J, the gap between germline ends came to 10 bases. DNA of the CDR3: TGTGCCAGCAGTTCTATCGGGATCACAGATACGCAGTATTTT. Amino acids: CASSSIGITDTQYF.

At least ten counts were recorded for this clonotype. The V call is TRBV5-1, the J call TRBJ1-1; 7 nucleotides match TRBD1. CDR3 length: 14 residues. J was trimmed by 1 base and V by 6 bases; bases with no gene match: 6. The germline gives CDR1 SGHRS, CDR2 YFSETQ. The CDR3 region is CASTHRGTNTEAFF. As DNA, the CDR3 is TGCGCCAGCACCCACAGGGGTACGAACACTGAAGCTTTCTTT.

The V call is TRBV7-9, the J call TRBJ2-6; no clear D gene. Germline V gene sequence: CDR1 SEHNR, CDR2 FQNEAQ (reference sequence). V lost 4 bases and J 10 bases, leaving 8 bases between the germline ends. This CDR3 spans 12 amino acids. Here the CDR3 reads CASSSSGNVLTF. The CDR3 DNA is TGTGCCAGCAGCTCGTCCGGGAACGTCCTGACTTTC.

The chain carries TRBV28 and TRBJ1-1; D might be TRBD1 (5 bases). The ends were cut back, 5 bases at V and 6 bases at J, with 13 bases in the middle. Germline-derived CDR1 and CDR2 are MDHEN and SYDVKM. The CDR3 has 13 amino acids. The CDR3 coding sequence is TGTGCCAGCAGTGCCCCAGGGTTCCCTGAAGCTTTCTTT. Encoded protein: CASSAPGFPEAFF.

In this sample, this clonotype turned up many times. V and J are TRBV27 and TRBJ2-7; D gene uncertain. The CDR3 consists of 13 residues. Germline V lookup: CDR1 MNHEY, CDR2 SMNVEV (reference sequence). Trimming took off 3 bases at V and 3 bases at J, with 9 bases between the two ends. The CDR3: CASSFSMNYEQYF. The DNA for the CDR3 is TGTGCCAGCAGTTTTTCCATGAACTACGAGCAGTACTTC.

This clonotype was counted many times. The rearrangement uses TRBV3-1 and TRBJ2-1; D gene ambiguous. CDR1 is LGHDT, CDR2 YNNKEL, per germline (reference sequence). The CDR3 totals 15 residues. The ends were cut back, 1 base at V and 10 bases at J, with 17 bases in the middle. The CDR3: CASSQGLGQREEQFF. The CDR3 coding sequence is TGTGCCAGCAGCCAAGGGTTAGGCCAGCGAGAAGAGCAGTTCTTC.

Worth noting for this clonotype: A read error is possible here, since a much larger clone lies one base away. The rearrangement uses TRBV28 and TRBJ2-7, with D maybe TRBD1 (6 bases). This CDR3 region has 15 residues. Germline CDR1 MDHEN, CDR2 SYDVKM. CDR3 nucleotides: TGTGCCAGCAGGTACCGGGACACTCTCTCCTACGAGCACTACTTC. Amino acid sequence: CASRYRDTLSYEHYF.

This clonotype occurred a few times. The CDR3 DNA reads TGCGCCAGCAGCTGGTACAGGGGCCACACTGAAGCTTTCTTT. This translates into CASSWYRGHTEAFF. The chain uses TRBV5-1 and TRBJ1-1; 7 bases line up with TRBD1. CDR1 and CDR2 (germline): SGHRS, YFSETQ. The CDR3 length is 14 residues. J gave up 3 bases and V 3 bases, and 5 bases lay outside the gene matches.

The sample holds a few counts of this clonotype. The chain employs TRBV28 and TRBJ1-5; 9 bases are a match to TRBD1. V was pared by 4 bases and J by 11 bases, with 12 bases of the junction left unmatched. Looked up from germline, CDR1 is MDHEN and CDR2 is SYDVKM. This CDR3 contains 15 residues. CDR3 residues: CASSSLQGAIRTQHF. The CDR3 DNA follows: TGTGCCAGCAGTTCTTTACAGGGGGCGATAAGAACCCAGCATTTT. Together with reference TRBV28 and TRBJ1-5, the CDR3 gives the full variable domain: DVKVTQSSRYLVKRTGEKVFLECVQDMDHENMFWYRQDPGLGLRLIYFSYDVKMKEKGDIPEGYSVSREKKERFSLILESASTNQTSMYLCASSSLQGAIRTQHFGDGTRLSIL.

This clonotype was seen more than once but under ten times. This chain links TRBV14 with TRBJ1-1; D is undetermined. The CDR3 sequence is 15 residues long. The germline V and J ends were trimmed by 2 bases and 0 bases, with 10 bases remaining between them. Germline assignment: CDR1 SGHDN and CDR2 FVKESK. CDR3 sequence (DNA): TGTGCCAGCAGCCAAAATTTGGATATGAACACTGAAGCTTTCTTT. It yields the protein CASSQNLDMNTEAFF.

This clonotype occurred a few times. The chain carries TRBV6-2 or TRBV6-3 and TRBJ1-2; TRBD1 might be the D (6 bases). This CDR3 comprises 12 residues. The V and J ends lost 2 bases and 6 bases respectively, with 7 bases between them. Germline assignment: CDR1 MNHEY and CDR2 SVGEGT. The CDR3 DNA follows: TGTGCCAGCAGTTACAGGGGGAATGGCTACACCTTC. Its protein product is CASSYRGNGYTF.